This T cell receptor (beta chain) comes out of a study of PD-L1 blockade in urothelial cancer. CDR3 size: 12 residues. V was shortened by 5 bases and J by 7 bases, with 15 bases between the two germline ends. Germline assignment: CDR1 GTSNPN and CDR2 SVGIG (reference sequence). Sequencing was performed with immunoSEQ multiplex PCR; in TCRdb, only in-frame clones are kept and a portion is missing. In the table there are more than 50,000 clones, about 80% of which are singletons. This clone was detected a few times. This specimen consisted of PBMCs, obtained around atezolizumab (anti-PD-L1) treatment. The clonotype comes from an older man with urothelial cancer. The chain links TRBV30 to TRBJ2-7, with a weak D call TRBD2 (6 bases). The CDR3 region has the DNA TGTGCCTGGGCCGGGGCGGGGAGAGAGCAGTACTTC. Translation: CAWAGAGREQYF.